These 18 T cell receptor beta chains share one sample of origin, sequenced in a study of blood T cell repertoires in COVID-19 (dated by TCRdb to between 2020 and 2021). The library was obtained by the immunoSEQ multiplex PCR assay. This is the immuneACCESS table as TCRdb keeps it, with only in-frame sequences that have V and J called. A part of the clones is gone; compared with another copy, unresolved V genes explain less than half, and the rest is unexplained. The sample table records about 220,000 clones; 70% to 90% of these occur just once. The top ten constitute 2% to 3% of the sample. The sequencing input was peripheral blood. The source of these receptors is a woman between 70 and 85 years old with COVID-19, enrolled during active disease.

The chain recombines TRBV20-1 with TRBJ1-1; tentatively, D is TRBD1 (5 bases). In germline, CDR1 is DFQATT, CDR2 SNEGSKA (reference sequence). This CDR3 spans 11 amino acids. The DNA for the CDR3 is TGCAATTCGTACCAGGGCTCTGAAGCTTTCTTT. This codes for CNSYQGSEAFF.

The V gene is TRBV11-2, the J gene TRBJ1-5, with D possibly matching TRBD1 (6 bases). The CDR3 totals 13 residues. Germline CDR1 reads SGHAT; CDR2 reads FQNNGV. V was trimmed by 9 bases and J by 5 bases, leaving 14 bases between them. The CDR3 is CASSRDTHQPQHF. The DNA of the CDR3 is TGTGCCAGTAGCCGGGACACTCATCAGCCCCAGCATTTT. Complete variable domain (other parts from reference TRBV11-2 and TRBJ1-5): EAGVAQSPRYKIIEKRQSVAFWCNPISGHATLYWYQQILGQGPKLLIQFQNNGVVDDSQLPKDRFSAERLKGVDSTLKIQPAKLEDSAVYLCASSRDTHQPQHFGDGTRLSIL.

The CDR3 spells CASRAAGVGYNEQFF. The CDR3 DNA follows: TGTGCCAGCAGAGCAGCGGGAGTCGGCTACAATGAGCAGTTCTTC. The gene calls are TRBV6-5 and TRBJ2-1, with 8 bases matching TRBD2. The CDR3 extends over 15 amino acids. V lost 6 bases and J lost 3; bases outside the gene matches: 7. Germline V gene data show CDR1 as MNHEY and CDR2 as SVGAGI.

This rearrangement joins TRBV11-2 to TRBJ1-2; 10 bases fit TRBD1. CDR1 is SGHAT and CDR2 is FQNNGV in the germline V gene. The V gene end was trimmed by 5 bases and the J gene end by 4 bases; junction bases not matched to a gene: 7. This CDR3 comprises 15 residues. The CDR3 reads CASSKTDRGAYGYTF. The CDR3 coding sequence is TGTGCCAGCAGCAAAACGGACAGGGGGGCCTATGGCTACACCTTC. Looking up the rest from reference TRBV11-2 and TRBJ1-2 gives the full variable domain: EAGVAQSPRYKIIEKRQSVAFWCNPISGHATLYWYQQILGQGPKLLIQFQNNGVVDDSQLPKDRFSAERLKGVDSTLKIQPAKLEDSAVYLCASSKTDRGAYGYTFGSGTRLTVV.

The CDR3 sequence is CASSNQGGITEAFF. The CDR3 DNA is TGTGCCAGCAGCAACCAGGGGGGAATCACTGAAGCTTTCTTT. The chain combines TRBV5-4 with TRBJ1-1; 7 bases match TRBD1. The germline gives CDR1 SGHNT, CDR2 YYREEE (reference sequence). The CDR3 covers 14 residues. J was trimmed by 4 bases and V by 4 bases; bases with no gene match: 7.

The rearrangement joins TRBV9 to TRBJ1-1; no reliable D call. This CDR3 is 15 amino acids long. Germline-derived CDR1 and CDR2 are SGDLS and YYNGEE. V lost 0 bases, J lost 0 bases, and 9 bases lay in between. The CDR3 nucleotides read TGTGCCAGCAGCGTAGATCCGGAGATGAACACTGAAGCTTTCTTT. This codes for CASSVDPEMNTEAFF.

CDR3 protein: CASSPDRTGELFF. In nucleotides, the CDR3 is TGTGCCAGCAGTCCCGACAGAACCGGGGAGCTGTTTTTT. The chain links TRBV6-4 to TRBJ2-2; possible D gene TRBD1, 5 bases. Germline V gene sequence: CDR1 MRHNA, CDR2 SNTAGT. V was shortened by 5 bases and J by 5 bases, with 9 bases between the two germline ends. This CDR3 has 13 residues.

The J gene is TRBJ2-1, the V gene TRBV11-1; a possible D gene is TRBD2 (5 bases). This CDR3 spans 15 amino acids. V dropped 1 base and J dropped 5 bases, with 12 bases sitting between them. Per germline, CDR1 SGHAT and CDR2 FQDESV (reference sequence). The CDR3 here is CASSLGGLGNNEQFF. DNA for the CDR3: TGTGCCAGCAGCTTAGGCGGGTTGGGGAACAATGAGCAGTTCTTC.

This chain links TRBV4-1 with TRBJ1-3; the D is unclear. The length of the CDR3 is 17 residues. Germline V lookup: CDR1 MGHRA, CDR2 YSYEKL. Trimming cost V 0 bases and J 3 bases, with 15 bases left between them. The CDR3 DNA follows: TGCGCCAGCAGCCAAGATCGCCCCCTCGGGGTTGGAAACACCATATATTTT. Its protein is CASSQDRPLGVGNTIYF.

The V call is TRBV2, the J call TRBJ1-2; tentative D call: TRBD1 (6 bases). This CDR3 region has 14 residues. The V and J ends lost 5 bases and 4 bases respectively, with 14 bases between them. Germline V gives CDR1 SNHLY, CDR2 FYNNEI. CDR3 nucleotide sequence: TGTGCCAGCAGTTTACAGGGCGCGGGCTATGGCTACACCTTC. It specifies CASSLQGAGYGYTF.

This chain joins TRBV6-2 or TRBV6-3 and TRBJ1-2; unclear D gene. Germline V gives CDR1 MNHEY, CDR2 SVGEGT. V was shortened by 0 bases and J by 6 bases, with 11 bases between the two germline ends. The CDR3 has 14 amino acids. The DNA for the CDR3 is TGTGCCAGCAGTTACTCCCTGGACGGGGATGGCTACACCTTC. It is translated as CASSYSLDGDGYTF.

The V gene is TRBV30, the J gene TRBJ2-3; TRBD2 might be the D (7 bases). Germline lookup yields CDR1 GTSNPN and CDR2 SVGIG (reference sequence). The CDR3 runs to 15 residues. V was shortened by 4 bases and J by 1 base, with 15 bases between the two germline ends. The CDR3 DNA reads TGTGCCTGGAATTCGAGGGGGGGAGGCACAGATACGCAGTATTTT. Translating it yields CAWNSRGGGTDTQYF.

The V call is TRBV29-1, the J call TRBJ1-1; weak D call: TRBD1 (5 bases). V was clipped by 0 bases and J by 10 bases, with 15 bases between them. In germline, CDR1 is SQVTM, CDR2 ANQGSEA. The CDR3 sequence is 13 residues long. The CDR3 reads CSVEDLRGGGAFF. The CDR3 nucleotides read TGCAGCGTTGAAGATCTTAGGGGCGGGGGAGCTTTCTTT.

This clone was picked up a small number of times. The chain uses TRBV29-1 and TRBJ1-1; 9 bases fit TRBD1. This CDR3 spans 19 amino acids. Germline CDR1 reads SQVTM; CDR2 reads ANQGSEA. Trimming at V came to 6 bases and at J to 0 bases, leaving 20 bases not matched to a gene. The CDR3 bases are TGCAGCGTCACAAACCGGGACAGGGCAGCCCCCGGCCTGAACACTGAAGCTTTCTTT. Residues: CSVTNRDRAAPGLNTEAFF.

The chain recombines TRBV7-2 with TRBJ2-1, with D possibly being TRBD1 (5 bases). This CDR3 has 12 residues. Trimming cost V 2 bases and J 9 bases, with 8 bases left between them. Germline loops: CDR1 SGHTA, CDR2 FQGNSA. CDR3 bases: TGTGCCAGCAGCTTATACCAGGGTGAGCAGTTCTTC. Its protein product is CASSLYQGEQFF.

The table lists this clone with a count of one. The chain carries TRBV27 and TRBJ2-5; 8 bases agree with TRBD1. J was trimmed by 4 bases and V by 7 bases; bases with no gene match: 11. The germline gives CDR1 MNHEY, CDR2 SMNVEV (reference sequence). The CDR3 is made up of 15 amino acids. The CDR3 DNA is TGTGCCAGCAAAAACCTGGGCGGACAGGGAGAGACCCAGTACTTC. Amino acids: CASKNLGGQGETQYF.

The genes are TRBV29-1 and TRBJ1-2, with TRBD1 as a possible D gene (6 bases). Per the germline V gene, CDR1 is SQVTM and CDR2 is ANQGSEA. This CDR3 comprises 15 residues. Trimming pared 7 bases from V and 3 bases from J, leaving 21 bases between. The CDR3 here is CSAPRGGGVHYGYTF. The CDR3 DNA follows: TGCAGCGCCCCCCGAGGGGGGGGCGTGCACTATGGCTACACCTTC.

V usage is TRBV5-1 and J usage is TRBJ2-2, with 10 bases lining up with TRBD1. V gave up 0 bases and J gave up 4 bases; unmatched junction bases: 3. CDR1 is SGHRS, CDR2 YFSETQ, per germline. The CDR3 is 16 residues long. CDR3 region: CASSLADRGRTGELFF. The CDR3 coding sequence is TGCGCCAGCAGCTTGGCAGACAGGGGGCGCACCGGGGAGCTGTTTTTT.